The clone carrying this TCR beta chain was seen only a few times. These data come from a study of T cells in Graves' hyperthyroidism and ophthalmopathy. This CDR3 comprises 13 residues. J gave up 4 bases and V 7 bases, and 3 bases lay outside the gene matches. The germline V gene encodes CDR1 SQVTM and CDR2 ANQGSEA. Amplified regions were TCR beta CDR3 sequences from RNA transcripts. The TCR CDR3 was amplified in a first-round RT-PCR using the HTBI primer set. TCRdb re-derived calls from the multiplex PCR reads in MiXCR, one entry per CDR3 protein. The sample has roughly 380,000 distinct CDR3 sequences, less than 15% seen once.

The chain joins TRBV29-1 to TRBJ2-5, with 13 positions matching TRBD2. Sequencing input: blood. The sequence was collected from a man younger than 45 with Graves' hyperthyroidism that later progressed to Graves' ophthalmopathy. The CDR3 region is CSARTSGGETQYF. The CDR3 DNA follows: TGCAGCGCCCGGACTAGCGGGGGAGAGACCCAGTACTTC.